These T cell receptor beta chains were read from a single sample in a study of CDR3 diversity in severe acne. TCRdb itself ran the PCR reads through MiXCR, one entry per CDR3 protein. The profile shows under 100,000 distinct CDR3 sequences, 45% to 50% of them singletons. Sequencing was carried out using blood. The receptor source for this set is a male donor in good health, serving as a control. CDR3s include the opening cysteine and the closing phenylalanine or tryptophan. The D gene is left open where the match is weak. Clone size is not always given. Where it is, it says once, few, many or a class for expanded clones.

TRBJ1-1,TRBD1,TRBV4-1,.,TGTGCCAGCTCCCAGCTGACAGGGACTGAAGCTTTCTTT,CASSQLTGTEAFF
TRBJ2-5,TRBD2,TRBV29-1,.,TGCAGCGCCGTGAAGGGGCTAGCGGGAGGGGAAGAGACCCAGTACTTC,CSAVKGLAGGEETQYF
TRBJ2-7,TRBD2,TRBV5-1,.,TGCGCCAGCAGCTTGTTGGTAGCGGGAGGGAACACCGGGGAGGAGCAGTACTTC,CASSLLVAGGNTGEEQYF
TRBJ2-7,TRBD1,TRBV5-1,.,TGCGCCAGCAGCACCGGGACAGGTCCCCTCTACGAGCAGTACTTC,CASSTGTGPLYEQYF
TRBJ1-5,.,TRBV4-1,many,TGCGCCAGCAGCCACGGCGGACCGGGAAGCAATCAGCCCCAGCATTTT,CASSHGGPGSNQPQHF
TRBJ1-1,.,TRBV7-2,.,TGTGCCAGCAGCGTTATGATGAACACTGAAGCTTTCTTT,CASSVMMNTEAFF
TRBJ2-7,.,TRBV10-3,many,TGTGCCATCAGTTTGGACTATAACTACGAGCAGTACTTC,CAISLDYNYEQYF
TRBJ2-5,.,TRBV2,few,TGTGCCAGCAGTTTCGGGACTGGTCGAGAGACCCAGTACTTC,CASSFGTGRETQYF
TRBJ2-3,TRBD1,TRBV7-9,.,TGTGCCAGCAGCGCCGCGGGGACAGGCTTCTCCGATAGCACAGATACGCAGTATTTT,CASSAAGTGFSDSTDTQYF
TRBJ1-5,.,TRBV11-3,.,TGTGCCAGTCGACAGGTCAATCAGCCCCCGCATTTT,CASRQVNQPPHF
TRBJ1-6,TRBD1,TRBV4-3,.,TGCGCCAGCAGCCAACCAGCGGGACAGCATCATTCACCCCTCCACTTT,CASSQPAGQHHSPLHF
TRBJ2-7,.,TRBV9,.,TGTGCCAGCAGCGCCTCCGGGACTGCCTACGAGCAGTACTTC,CASSASGTAYEQYF
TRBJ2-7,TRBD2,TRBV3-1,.,TGTGCCAGCAGCCGGGGGGGAGGGACTGCCGCCAACGAGCAGTACTTC,CASSRGGGTAANEQYF
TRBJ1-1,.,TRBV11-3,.,TGTGCCAGCAGCTTAGACGGGACGGCGAACACTGAAGCTTTCTTT,CASSLDGTANTEAFF
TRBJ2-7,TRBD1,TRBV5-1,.,TGCGCCAGCAGCACGGGACAGGGCACCAAGCAGTACTTC,CASSTGQGTKQYF
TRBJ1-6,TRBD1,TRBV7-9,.,TGTGCCAGCAGCTTTCCAGGGGGCATCGGCTCCTATAATTCACCCCTCCACTTT,CASSFPGGIGSYNSPLHF
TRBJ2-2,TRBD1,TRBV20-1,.,TGCAGTGCTAGAAGGACAGGGGCGAGGACCGGGGAGCTGTTTTTT,CSARRTGARTGELFF
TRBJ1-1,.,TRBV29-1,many,TGCAGCGTGTACAGGGCGACTGAAGCTTTCTTT,CSVYRATEAFF
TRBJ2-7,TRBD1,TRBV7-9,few,TGTGCCAGCAGCTTAGCGACCCCGGGACAGGGTCCCTACGAGCAGTACTTC,CASSLATPGQGPYEQYF
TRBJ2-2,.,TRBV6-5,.,TGTGCCAGCAGCGACTGGGATAACACCGGGGAGCTGTTTTTT,CASSDWDNTGELFF
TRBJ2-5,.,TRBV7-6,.,TGTGCCAGCAGTTGTGTGGCTACAGTACAAGAGACCCAGTACTTC,CASSCVATVQETQYF
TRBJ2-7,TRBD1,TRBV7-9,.,TGCGCCAGCAGCCAGGCCGGGACAGAGTCCTACGAGCAGTACTTC,CASSQAGTESYEQYF
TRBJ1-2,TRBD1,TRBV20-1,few,TGCAGTGCTTCCCAAAGAGACAGGGGGTATGGCTACACCTTC,CSASQRDRGYGYTF
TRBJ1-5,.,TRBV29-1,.,TGCAGCGTTGCGGGGGGCGAGTTTCAGCCCCAGCATTTT,CSVAGGEFQPQHF
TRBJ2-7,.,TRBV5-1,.,TGCGCCAGCAGCTTGGCCAGGGCACCCCCAGGTGACGAGCAGTATTTC,CASSLARAPPGDEQYF
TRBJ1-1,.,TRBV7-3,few,TGTGCCAGCAGCTTATCTCCAGGGATGAACACTGAAGCTTTCTTT,CASSLSPGMNTEAFF
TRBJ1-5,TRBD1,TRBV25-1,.,TGTGCCAGCAGTGTTCCGGGACAGGGGGAGCCCCAGCATTTT,CASSVPGQGEPQHF
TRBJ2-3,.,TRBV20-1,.,TGCAGTGCTTCCTGCAGGTACGGGGCAGATCCGCAGTATTTT,CSASCRYGADPQYF
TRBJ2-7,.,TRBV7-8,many,TGTGCCGGGGGGCCGGTCGGTTTCGAGCAGTACTTC,CAGGPVGFEQYF
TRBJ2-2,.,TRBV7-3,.,TGTGCCAGCAGCTTAATTAACGGGAACACCGGGGAGCTGTTTTTT,CASSLINGNTGELFF
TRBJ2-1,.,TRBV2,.,TGTGCCAGCAGTGCTAGAGGGGGGCAGGGGTCCTACAATGAGCAGTTCTTC,CASSARGGQGSYNEQFF
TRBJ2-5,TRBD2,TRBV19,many,TGTGCCAGTACCGAGCGGGGGGGTGAGAAAGAGACCCAGTACTTC,CASTERGGEKETQYF
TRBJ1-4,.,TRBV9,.,TGTGCCAGCAGCGTAGGTTTGACTAGCGTGATGGAAAAACTGTTTTTT,CASSVGLTSVMEKLFF